Below, one TCR beta chain is given with its context. The antigen is undetermined. This sample was included in a study of CD8+CD57+ T cells in acquired aplastic anemia. Study at large: Yields of DNA that came from sorted CD4+ and CD8+ cells averaged about 3.5 ug. Study-level findings and limits: Found in both controls and patients were twenty-nine CD8+ CDR3 sequences.

Germline loops: CDR1 SGHTA, CDR2 FQGNSA. The junction had 4 bases not matched to a gene; V was cut back by 4 bases and J by 9 bases. The CDR3 is 15 residues long. TCR beta VDJ combinations and CDR3 sequences were profiled from genomic DNA. TCRdb independently ran MiXCR on the reads; one entry per CDR3 protein. This sample has roughly 180,000 distinct CDR3 sequences, with 64% found just once. This clonotype was obtained from a human donor with severe aplastic anemia or a healthy control (not recorded which). Material for sequencing was sorted CD4+, CD8+, or CD8+CD57+ T cells (not recorded which) from PBMCs. The gene calls are TRBV7-2 and TRBJ2-1; 15 nucleotides align to TRBD2. The CDR3 bases are TGTGCCAGCAGCTCGGGACTAGCGGGAGGAGGTGAGCAGTTCTTC. Translating it yields CASSSGLAGGGEQFF.